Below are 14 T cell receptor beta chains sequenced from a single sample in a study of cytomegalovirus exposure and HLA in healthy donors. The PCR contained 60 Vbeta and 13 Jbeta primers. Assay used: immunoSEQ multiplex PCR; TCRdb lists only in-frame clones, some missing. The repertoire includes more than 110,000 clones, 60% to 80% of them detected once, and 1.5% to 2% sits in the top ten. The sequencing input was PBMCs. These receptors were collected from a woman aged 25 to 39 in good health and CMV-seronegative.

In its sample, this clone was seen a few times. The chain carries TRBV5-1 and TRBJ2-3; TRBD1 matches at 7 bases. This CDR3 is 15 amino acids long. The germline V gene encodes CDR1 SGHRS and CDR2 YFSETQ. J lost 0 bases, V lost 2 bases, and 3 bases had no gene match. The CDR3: CASSFLTGSTDTQYF. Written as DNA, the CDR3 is TGCGCCAGCAGCTTCCTGACAGGGAGCACAGATACGCAGTATTTT.

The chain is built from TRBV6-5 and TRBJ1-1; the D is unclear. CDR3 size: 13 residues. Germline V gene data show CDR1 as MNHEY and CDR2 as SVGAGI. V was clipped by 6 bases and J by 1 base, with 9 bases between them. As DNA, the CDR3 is TGTGCCAGCAGACAACGTTGGAACACTGAAGCTTTCTTT. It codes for CASRQRWNTEAFF.

The CDR3 sequence is CASSLAGREDSYEQYF. CDR3 in DNA: TGTGCCAGCAGCTTGGCTGGGCGGGAGGACTCCTACGAGCAGTACTTC. The chain carries TRBV5-8 and TRBJ2-7; 8 bases match TRBD2. V shed 0 bases, J shed 0 bases, and the junction held 5 bases outside the gene matches. Germline V gives CDR1 SGHTS, CDR2 YDEGEE. The CDR3 contains 16 residues.

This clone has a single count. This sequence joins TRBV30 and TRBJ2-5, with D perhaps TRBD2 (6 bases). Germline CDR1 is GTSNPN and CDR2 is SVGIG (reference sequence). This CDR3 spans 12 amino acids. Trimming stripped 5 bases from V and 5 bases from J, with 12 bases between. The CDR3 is CAWGGAGETQYF. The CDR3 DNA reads TGTGCCTGGGGCGGGGCGGGGGAGACCCAGTACTTC.

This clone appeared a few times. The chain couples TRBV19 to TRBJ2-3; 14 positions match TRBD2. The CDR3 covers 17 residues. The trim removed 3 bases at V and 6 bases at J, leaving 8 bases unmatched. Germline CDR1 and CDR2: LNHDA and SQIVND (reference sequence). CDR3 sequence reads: CASSIAGTSGGMDTQYF. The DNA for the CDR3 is TGTGCCAGTAGTATCGCCGGGACTAGCGGGGGAATGGATACGCAGTATTTT.

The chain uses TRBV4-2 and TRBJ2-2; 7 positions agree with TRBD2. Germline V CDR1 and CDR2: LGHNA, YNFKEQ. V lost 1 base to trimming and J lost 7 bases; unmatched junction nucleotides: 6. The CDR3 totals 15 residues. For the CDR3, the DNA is TGTGCCAGCAGCCAAGCTCTAGCGGAGGTCGGGGAGCTGTTTTTT. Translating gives CASSQALAEVGELFF.

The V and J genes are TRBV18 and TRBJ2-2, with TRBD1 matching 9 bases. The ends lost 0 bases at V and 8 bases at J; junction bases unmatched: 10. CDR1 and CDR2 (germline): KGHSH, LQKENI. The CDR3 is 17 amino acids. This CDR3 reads CASSPPTGTGKEGELFF. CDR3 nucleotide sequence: TGTGCCAGCTCACCACCGACCGGGACAGGGAAGGAAGGGGAGCTGTTTTTT.

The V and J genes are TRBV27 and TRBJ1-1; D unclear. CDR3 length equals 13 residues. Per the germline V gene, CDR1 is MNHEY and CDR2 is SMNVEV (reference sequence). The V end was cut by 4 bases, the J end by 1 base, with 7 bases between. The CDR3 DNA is TGTGCCAGCAGTTCCCAGGAGAACACTGAAGCTTTCTTT. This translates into CASSSQENTEAFF.

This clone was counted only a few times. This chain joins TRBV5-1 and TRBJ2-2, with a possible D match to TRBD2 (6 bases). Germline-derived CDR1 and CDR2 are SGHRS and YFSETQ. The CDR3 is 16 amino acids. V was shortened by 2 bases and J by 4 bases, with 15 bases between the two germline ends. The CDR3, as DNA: TGCGCCAGCAGCTTCTCGGGAGCCTATGGCACCGGGGAGCTGTTTTTT. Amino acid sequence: CASSFSGAYGTGELFF.

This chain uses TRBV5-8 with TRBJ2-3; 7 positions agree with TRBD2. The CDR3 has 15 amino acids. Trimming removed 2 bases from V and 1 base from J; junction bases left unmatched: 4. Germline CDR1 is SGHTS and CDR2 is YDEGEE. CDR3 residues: CASSLWAGGTDTQYF. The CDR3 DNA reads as TGTGCCAGCAGCTTATGGGCGGGGGGCACAGATACGCAGTATTTT.

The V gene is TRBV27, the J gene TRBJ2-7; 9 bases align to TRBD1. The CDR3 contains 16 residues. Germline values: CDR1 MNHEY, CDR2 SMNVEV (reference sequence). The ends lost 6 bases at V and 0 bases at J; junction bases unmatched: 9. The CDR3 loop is CASSLTGTGISYEQYF. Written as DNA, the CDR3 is TGTGCCAGCAGCCTGACCGGGACAGGGATCTCCTACGAGCAGTACTTC.

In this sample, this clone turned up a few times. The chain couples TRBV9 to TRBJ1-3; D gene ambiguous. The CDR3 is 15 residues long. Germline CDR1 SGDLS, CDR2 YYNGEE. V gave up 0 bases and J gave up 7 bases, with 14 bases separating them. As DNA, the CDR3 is TGTGCCAGCAGCGTAGGAGGGCGGTGGAGTAACACCATATATTTT. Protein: CASSVGGRWSNTIYF.

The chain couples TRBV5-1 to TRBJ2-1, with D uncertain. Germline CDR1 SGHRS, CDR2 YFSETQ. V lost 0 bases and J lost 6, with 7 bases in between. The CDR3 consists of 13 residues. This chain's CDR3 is CASSLVQSNEQFF. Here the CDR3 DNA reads TGCGCCAGCAGCTTGGTTCAGTCCAATGAGCAGTTCTTC.

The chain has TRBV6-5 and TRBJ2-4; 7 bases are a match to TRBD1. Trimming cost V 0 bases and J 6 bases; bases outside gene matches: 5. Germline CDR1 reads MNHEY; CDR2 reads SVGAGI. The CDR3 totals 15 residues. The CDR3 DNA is TGTGCCAGCAGTTACTCCTTTGACAGGGCAAACATTCAGTACTTC. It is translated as CASSYSFDRANIQYF.